This is a list of T cell receptor beta chains from one sample in a study of beta chain features in type 1 diabetes. Clones were sequenced by immunoSEQ multiplex PCR, and TCRdb holds only the in-frame ones, with some missing. The sample holds more than 300,000 clones; about 15% are singletons and the top ten take more than 0.015%. The sequencing input was naive CD4+ T cells from blood. The source is a woman aged 18-30 years in good health. Each CDR3 is given with its conserved first and last residue. The order of the fields is CDR3 protein, CDR3 DNA, V gene, D gene, clone size, J gene. D genes are given only for firm matches. Expanded clones get a size class; other rows say once, few or many, or leave the size out.

CDR3 protein: CASSASGTTYEQYF
CDR3 DNA: TGTGCCAGCAGCGCATCCGGGACTACCTACGAGCAGTACTTC
V gene: TRBV9
D gene: TRBD2
clone size: few
J gene: TRBJ2-7

CDR3 protein: CASSELWVGRDTEAFF
CDR3 DNA: TGTGCCAGCAGTGAATTGTGGGTGGGTCGGGACACTGAAGCTTTCTTT
V gene: TRBV6-1
D gene: NA
clone size: NA
J gene: TRBJ1-1

CDR3 protein: CSVYPGTGRNEQYF
CDR3 DNA: TGCAGCGTTTACCCCGGGACAGGGAGGAACGAGCAGTACTTC
V gene: TRBV29-1
D gene: TRBD1
clone size: NA
J gene: TRBJ2-7

CDR3 protein: CATRTSGLNTGELFF
CDR3 DNA: TGTGCCACCCGAACTAGCGGGTTGAACACCGGGGAGCTGTTTTTT
V gene: TRBV28
D gene: TRBD2
clone size: NA
J gene: TRBJ2-2

CDR3 protein: CASSPTGYAEFF
CDR3 DNA: TGTGCCAGCTCACCTACGGGGTACGCTGAGTTCTTC
V gene: TRBV18
D gene: NA
clone size: few
J gene: TRBJ2-1

CDR3 protein: CASSPVGNRQETQYF
CDR3 DNA: TGTGCCAGCAGCCCTGTCGGGAATCGACAAGAGACCCAGTACTTC
V gene: TRBV7-2
D gene: NA
clone size: NA
J gene: TRBJ2-5

CDR3 protein: CAISDQGNSNQPQHF
CDR3 DNA: TGTGCCATCTCCGACCAGGGGAATAGCAATCAGCCCCAGCATTTT
V gene: TRBV10-3
D gene: NA
clone size: NA
J gene: TRBJ1-5

CDR3 protein: CASSRGDGVDQPQHF
CDR3 DNA: TGCGCCAGCAGCCGGGGGGACGGAGTAGATCAGCCCCAGCATTTT
V gene: TRBV4-1
D gene: NA
clone size: few
J gene: TRBJ1-5

CDR3 protein: CASSVFRDNQPQHF
CDR3 DNA: TGTGCCAGCAGCGTTTTTCGGGACAATCAGCCCCAGCATTTT
V gene: TRBV2
D gene: NA
clone size: few
J gene: TRBJ1-5

CDR3 protein: CASSLGTGASEQYF
CDR3 DNA: TGCGCCAGCAGCTTAGGGACAGGCGCCAGCGAGCAGTACTTC
V gene: TRBV5-1
D gene: TRBD1
clone size: NA
J gene: TRBJ2-7

CDR3 protein: CATSTSGMSAETQYF
CDR3 DNA: TGCGCCACCAGCACTAGCGGGATGTCAGCGGAAACGCAGTATTTT
V gene: TRBV5-1
D gene: TRBD2
clone size: few
J gene: TRBJ2-3

CDR3 protein: CASSVGARGSNINIQYF
CDR3 DNA: TGTGCCAGCAGCGTAGGGGCTCGGGGGAGCAACATAAACATTCAGTACTTC
V gene: TRBV9
D gene: NA
clone size: NA
J gene: TRBJ2-4

CDR3 protein: CASSFKQGGDTEAFF
CDR3 DNA: TGTGCCAGCAGCTTCAAACAGGGGGGGGACACTGAAGCTTTCTTT
V gene: TRBV5-4
D gene: TRBD1
clone size: NA
J gene: TRBJ1-1

CDR3 protein: CASSFLSFAESNEQFF
CDR3 DNA: TGTGCCAGCAGCTTTTTGTCATTCGCGGAGAGTAATGAGCAGTTCTTC
V gene: TRBV13
D gene: NA
clone size: once
J gene: TRBJ2-1

CDR3 protein: CASSYRDRGHNEQFF
CDR3 DNA: TGTGCCAGCAGCTACCGGGACAGGGGTCACAATGAGCAGTTCTTC
V gene: TRBV5-6
D gene: TRBD1
clone size: NA
J gene: TRBJ2-1

CDR3 protein: CASSSGLAGDEQFF
CDR3 DNA: TGTGCCAGCAGTTCGGGACTAGCGGGAGATGAGCAGTTCTTC
V gene: TRBV6-5
D gene: TRBD2
clone size: NA
J gene: TRBJ2-1

CDR3 protein: CASSYSGTGSSYEQYF
CDR3 DNA: TGTGCCAGCAGTTACTCGGGGACTGGCAGCTCCTACGAGCAGTACTTC
V gene: TRBV6-5
D gene: NA
clone size: NA
J gene: TRBJ2-7

CDR3 protein: CASTGQLYTEAFF
CDR3 DNA: TGTGCCAGCACGGGACAGTTGTACACTGAAGCTTTCTTT
V gene: TRBV25-1
D gene: TRBD1
clone size: few
J gene: TRBJ1-1

CDR3 protein: CASSTQGNYGYTF
CDR3 DNA: TGCGCCAGCAGCACACAGGGGAACTATGGCTACACCTTC
V gene: TRBV5-1
D gene: TRBD1
clone size: few
J gene: TRBJ1-2

CDR3 protein: CASSQDYSNQPQHF
CDR3 DNA: TGCGCCAGCAGCCAAGACTATAGCAATCAGCCCCAGCATTTT
V gene: TRBV4-1
D gene: NA
clone size: NA
J gene: TRBJ1-5

CDR3 protein: CASSPRGTGDEQYF
CDR3 DNA: TGTGCCAGCAGCCCCCGAGGGACAGGGGACGAGCAGTACTTC
V gene: TRBV9
D gene: TRBD1
clone size: NA
J gene: TRBJ2-7

CDR3 protein: CAWSRGSNQPQHF
CDR3 DNA: TGTGCCTGGAGCCGGGGGTCCAATCAGCCCCAGCATTTT
V gene: TRBV30
D gene: NA
clone size: NA
J gene: TRBJ1-5

CDR3 protein: CASSLTGRGKYGYTF
CDR3 DNA: TGTGCCAGCAGCCTGACGGGACGGGGGAAGTATGGCTACACCTTC
V gene: TRBV5-4
D gene: NA
clone size: NA
J gene: TRBJ1-2

CDR3 protein: CASSLGLAGARYEQYF
CDR3 DNA: TGTGCCAGCAGCTTAGGTCTAGCGGGGGCCCGATACGAGCAGTACTTC
V gene: TRBV7-2
D gene: TRBD2
clone size: few
J gene: TRBJ2-7

CDR3 protein: CASSLFGGQGVSYEQYF
CDR3 DNA: TGTGCCAGCAGCTTATTCGGGGGACAGGGGGTCTCCTACGAGCAGTACTTC
V gene: TRBV7-9
D gene: TRBD1
clone size: NA
J gene: TRBJ2-7

CDR3 protein: CASSYAVGGQETQYF
CDR3 DNA: TGTGCCAGCAGTTACGCCGTGGGGGGACAAGAGACCCAGTACTTC
V gene: TRBV6-5
D gene: NA
clone size: NA
J gene: TRBJ2-5

CDR3 protein: CASSLRTAGADTQYF
CDR3 DNA: TGTGCCAGCAGCTTAAGGACTGCAGGGGCAGATACGCAGTATTTT
V gene: TRBV7-2
D gene: NA
clone size: NA
J gene: TRBJ2-3

CDR3 protein: CASTRQAPYNEQFF
CDR3 DNA: TGTGCCAGCACCAGACAGGCCCCCTACAATGAGCAGTTCTTC
V gene: TRBV6-1
D gene: NA
clone size: few
J gene: TRBJ2-1

CDR3 protein: CAWNLGQSYGYTF
CDR3 DNA: TGTGCCTGGAATCTGGGACAGTCTTATGGCTACACCTTC
V gene: TRBV30
D gene: TRBD1
clone size: NA
J gene: TRBJ1-2

CDR3 protein: CASSLGGDRGYEQYF
CDR3 DNA: TGCGCCAGCAGCTTGGGCGGGGACAGGGGCTACGAGCAGTACTTC
V gene: TRBV5-1
D gene: TRBD1
clone size: NA
J gene: TRBJ2-7

CDR3 protein: CAWRHQGNTEAFF
CDR3 DNA: TGTGCCTGGAGACATCAGGGAAACACTGAAGCTTTCTTT
V gene: TRBV30
D gene: NA
clone size: NA
J gene: TRBJ1-1

CDR3 protein: CASSQDPPRTGGYNEQFF
CDR3 DNA: TGCGCCAGCAGCCAAGACCCACCGCGGACCGGAGGGTACAATGAGCAGTTCTTC
V gene: TRBV4-3
D gene: NA
clone size: NA
J gene: TRBJ2-1

CDR3 protein: CASTQRKGTSGINIQYF
CDR3 DNA: TGTGCCAGCACCCAAAGAAAAGGGACTAGCGGAATCAACATTCAGTACTTC
V gene: TRBV7-9
D gene: TRBD2
clone size: NA
J gene: TRBJ2-4

CDR3 protein: CASSLEHTYEQYF
CDR3 DNA: TGTGCCAGCAGCTTGGAACACACCTACGAGCAGTACTTC
V gene: TRBV5-6
D gene: NA
clone size: NA
J gene: TRBJ2-7

CDR3 protein: CSVVKGPGAGYTF
CDR3 DNA: TGCAGCGTTGTGAAGGGCCCAGGGGCTGGCTACACCTTC
V gene: TRBV29-1
D gene: NA
clone size: NA
J gene: TRBJ1-2

CDR3 protein: CASSLNSGSHNEQFF
CDR3 DNA: TGTGCCAGCAGCCTCAATAGCGGGAGTCACAATGAGCAGTTCTTC
V gene: TRBV4-2
D gene: TRBD2
clone size: few
J gene: TRBJ2-1

CDR3 protein: CATSRDAKGRQPQHF
CDR3 DNA: TGTGCCACCAGCAGAGATGCAAAGGGGAGGCAGCCCCAGCATTTT
V gene: TRBV15
D gene: NA
clone size: NA
J gene: TRBJ1-5

CDR3 protein: CASSLAGGSEQYF
CDR3 DNA: TGCGCCAGCAGCTTGGCTGGAGGCTCCGAGCAGTACTTC
V gene: TRBV5-1
D gene: NA
clone size: NA
J gene: TRBJ2-7

CDR3 protein: CAWEGGSVEQYF
CDR3 DNA: TGTGCCTGGGAAGGGGGAAGCGTTGAGCAGTACTTC
V gene: TRBV30
D gene: NA
clone size: NA
J gene: TRBJ2-7

CDR3 protein: CAISEYGREGEYGYTF
CDR3 DNA: TGTGCCATCAGTGAATACGGCAGGGAAGGAGAATATGGCTACACCTTC
V gene: TRBV10-3
D gene: NA
clone size: few
J gene: TRBJ1-2

CDR3 protein: CASSYLETGRGTQYF
CDR3 DNA: TGTGCCAGCAGTTACCTGGAGACAGGGAGAGGGACCCAGTACTTC
V gene: TRBV6-6
D gene: TRBD1
clone size: NA
J gene: TRBJ2-5

CDR3 protein: CASSDRALPFRTEAFF
CDR3 DNA: TGTGCCAGCAGCGACAGGGCCTTGCCGTTTAGGACTGAAGCTTTCTTT
V gene: TRBV5-4
D gene: TRBD1
clone size: NA
J gene: TRBJ1-1

CDR3 protein: CASLLGQGEQYF
CDR3 DNA: TGTGCCAGCCTTCTGGGGCAAGGCGAGCAGTACTTC
V gene: TRBV18
D gene: NA
clone size: few
J gene: TRBJ2-7

CDR3 protein: CASSQGRGTEAFF
CDR3 DNA: TGTGCCAGCAGCCAAGGCAGGGGCACTGAAGCTTTCTTT
V gene: TRBV4-2
D gene: NA
clone size: few
J gene: TRBJ1-1

CDR3 protein: CASRETAPYGYTF
CDR3 DNA: TGTGCCAGCAGGGAGACAGCGCCCTATGGCTACACCTTC
V gene: TRBV28
D gene: NA
clone size: few
J gene: TRBJ1-2

CDR3 protein: CSVALAYEQYF
CDR3 DNA: TGCAGCGTTGCCCTCGCCTACGAGCAGTACTTC
V gene: TRBV29-1
D gene: NA
clone size: few
J gene: TRBJ2-7

CDR3 protein: CASSLERTDTQYF
CDR3 DNA: TGTGCCAGCAGCTTGGAGCGAACGGATACGCAGTATTTT
V gene: TRBV7-9
D gene: NA
clone size: NA
J gene: TRBJ2-3

CDR3 protein: CASSLVANTDTQYF
CDR3 DNA: TGTGCCAGCTCACTCGTAGCGAACACAGATACGCAGTATTTT
V gene: TRBV18
D gene: NA
clone size: NA
J gene: TRBJ2-3